Shown below are 18 T cell receptor beta chains from a single sample sequenced in a study of shared clonotypes between healthy human individuals. This table comes from immunoSEQ multiplex PCR, and its TCRdb copy is limited to in-frame clones, with some not included. The sample carries approximately 2,000,000 clones, 93% recorded once. CD45RO-negative, CCR7-positively selected cells formed the naive CD8 fraction, excluding terminally differentiated effector memory CD45RA+ cells. The sequencing input was naive CD8+ T cells from PBMCs. The receptors come from a man between 18 and 29 years old in good health. Some clones in this sample may be carry-over from other donors' samples.

The rearrangement links TRBV28 to TRBJ2-7; D gene ambiguous. The ends were cut back, 2 bases at V and 3 bases at J, with 8 bases in the middle. Germline CDR1 is MDHEN and CDR2 is SYDVKM. CDR3 length equals 13 residues. CDR3 in DNA: TGTGCCAGCAGTTTAAACGGTTTCTACGAGCAGTACTTC. Its translation: CASSLNGFYEQYF.

The rearrangement uses TRBV4-2 and TRBJ2-2; D unclear. The V end was cut by 3 bases, the J end by 2 bases, with 13 bases between. CDR1 is LGHNA, CDR2 YNFKEQ, per germline. The CDR3 runs 16 residues. CDR3 sequence: CASSHLSGRNTGELFF. The CDR3 region has the DNA TGTGCCAGCAGCCACCTCTCGGGTAGAAACACCGGGGAGCTGTTTTTT.

This chain joins TRBV9 and TRBJ2-7; D uncertain. Germline V gene lookup returns CDR1 SGDLS and CDR2 YYNGEE. The germline V and J ends were trimmed by 3 bases and 2 bases, with 9 bases remaining between them. CDR3 length equals 13 residues. The CDR3 loop reads CASSGANPYEQYF. CDR3 coding DNA: TGTGCCAGCAGCGGGGCCAATCCCTACGAGCAGTACTTC.

This clone was seen only a few times. J is TRBJ1-1 and V is TRBV2; D unresolved. Germline V gene data show CDR1 as SNHLY and CDR2 as FYNNEI. This CDR3 comprises 12 residues. Trimming left V 4 bases short and J 5 bases short, with 8 bases between. DNA of the CDR3: TGTGCCAGCAGTGCTTTGTCAACTGAAGCTTTCTTT. It specifies CASSALSTEAFF.

This chain connects TRBV7-2 to TRBJ1-1; perhaps TRBD1 as D (6 bases). Per germline, CDR1 SGHTA and CDR2 FQGNSA. This CDR3 is built from 15 residues. The V and J ends lost 2 bases and 3 bases respectively, with 13 bases between them. The CDR3 spells CASSLTRGRYTEAFF. The CDR3 bases are TGTGCCAGCAGCTTAACCCGGGGGCGATACACTGAAGCTTTCTTT.

V and J are TRBV5-4 and TRBJ2-2, with a weak D call TRBD2 (5 bases). CDR3 length: 15 residues. V lost 5 bases to trimming and J lost 5 bases, with 16 bases between them. Germline V CDR1 and CDR2: SGHNT, YYREEE (reference sequence). The CDR3 region has the DNA TGTGCCAGCAGGTCGGGAAGAAGTTTTACCGGGGAGCTGTTTTTT. Translated: CASRSGRSFTGELFF.

The chain uses TRBV9 and TRBJ2-5, with D perhaps matching TRBD1 or TRBD2 (5 bases each). With 0 bases removed from V and 2 bases from J, the gap between germline ends came to 11 bases. Germline V gene data show CDR1 as SGDLS and CDR2 as YYNGEE. The CDR3 loop spans 15 amino acids. The CDR3 DNA follows: TGTGCCAGCAGCGTAGTCTCGGGGCCTCAAGAGACCCAGTACTTC. Protein: CASSVVSGPQETQYF.

CDR3 bases: TGCGCCAGCAGCCAAGACTTTATAAGGTCTGGGGCCAACGTCCTGACTTTC. Amino acid sequence: CASSQDFIRSGANVLTF. The chain carries TRBV4-3 and TRBJ2-6; D gene unclear. With 0 bases removed from V and 1 base from J, the gap between germline ends came to 10 bases. CDR1 is LGHNA and CDR2 is YSLEER in the germline V gene. The CDR3 is 17 residues long.

This chain uses TRBV11-2 with TRBJ2-7; weak D call: TRBD1 (5 bases). The CDR3 is 16 amino acids. Trimming shortened V by 5 bases and J by 4 bases, and 21 bases separated the two germline ends. CDR1 SGHAT and CDR2 FQNNGV come from the germline V gene. CDR3 protein: CASSPSPGPSSYEQYF. CDR3 DNA sequence: TGTGCCAGCAGCCCTTCCCCAGGGCCAAGTTCTTACGAGCAGTACTTC.

The chain recombines TRBV27 with TRBJ1-1, with D uncertain. Trimming took off 4 bases at V and 4 bases at J, with 19 bases between the two ends. The CDR3 extends over 16 amino acids. CDR1 MNHEY and CDR2 SMNVEV come from the germline V gene (reference sequence). CDR3 sequence: CASSSGPRWVGTEAFF. The CDR3, as DNA: TGTGCCAGCAGTTCCGGACCGAGGTGGGTCGGCACTGAAGCTTTCTTT.

V usage is TRBV7-9 and J usage is TRBJ1-1, with TRBD1 matching 10 bases. V lost 9 bases and J lost 0; bases outside the gene matches: 7. In germline, CDR1 is SEHNR, CDR2 FQNEAQ (reference sequence). The CDR3 extends over 15 amino acids. The CDR3 nucleotides read TGTGCCAGTGGGACAGGGGAACTGATGAACACTGAAGCTTTCTTT. It specifies CASGTGELMNTEAFF.

V gene TRBV13 combines with J gene TRBJ1-2, with TRBD1 matching over 12 bases. The germline V gene encodes CDR1 PRHDT and CDR2 FYEKMQ (reference sequence). CDR3 length equals 16 residues. J gave up 7 bases and V 5 bases, and 11 bases lay outside the gene matches. Here the CDR3 reads CASSQATGTGGPGYTF. The CDR3 nucleotides read TGTGCCAGCAGCCAAGCCACCGGGACAGGGGGCCCTGGCTACACCTTC.

The chain couples TRBV5-1 to TRBJ1-1; 12 bases line up with TRBD1. Germline assignment: CDR1 SGHRS and CDR2 YFSETQ. V lost 4 bases to trimming and J lost 10 bases; unmatched junction nucleotides: 11. The CDR3 runs to 15 residues. CDR3 sequence: CASSPEPGTGGLAFF. The CDR3 DNA reads TGCGCCAGCAGCCCAGAGCCAGGGACAGGGGGCTTAGCTTTCTTT. Combining the CDR3 with reference TRBV5-1 and TRBJ1-1 gives the whole variable domain KAGVTQTPRYLIKTRGQQVTLSCSPISGHRSVSWYQQTPGQGLQFLFEYFSETQRNKGNFPGRFSGRQFSNSRSEMNVSTLELGDSALYLCASSPEPGTGGLAFFGQGTRLTVV.

With regard to this clone: The identical CDR3 is also encoded by other nucleotide sequences in the sample. The CDR3 DNA follows: TGTGCCAGCAGCTTAGGCGGTCTAAACACCGGGGAGCTGTTTTTT. It yields the protein CASSLGGLNTGELFF. This sequence joins TRBV7-9 and TRBJ2-2; D is unresolved. CDR1 is SEHNR, CDR2 FQNEAQ, per germline (reference sequence). The CDR3 consists of 15 residues. Trimming shortened V by 1 base and J by 2 bases, and 8 bases separated the two germline ends. Based on the CDR3 plus reference TRBV7-9 and TRBJ2-2, the full variable domain is DTGVSQNPRHKITKRGQNVTFRCDPISEHNRLYWYRQTLGQGPEFLTYFQNEAQLEKSRLLSDRFSAERPKGSFSTLEIQRTEQGDSAMYLCASSLGGLNTGELFFGEGSRLTVL.

V usage is TRBV6-5 and J usage is TRBJ1-1; 7 nucleotides line up with TRBD1. The germline CDR1 and CDR2 sequences are MNHEY and SVGAGI. J was trimmed by 0 bases and V by 6 bases; bases with no gene match: 7. The CDR3 loop spans 15 amino acids. CDR3 sequence: CASRVGQEMNTEAFF. CDR3 nucleotide sequence: TGTGCCAGCAGAGTCGGACAGGAGATGAACACTGAAGCTTTCTTT.

V usage is TRBV5-4 and J usage is TRBJ2-1; weak D call: TRBD2 (6 bases). Germline V CDR1 and CDR2: SGHNT, YYREEE (reference sequence). This CDR3 is 15 amino acids long. V dropped 1 base and J dropped 8 bases, with 16 bases sitting between them. The CDR3 here is CASSLKREKEDEQFF. DNA for the CDR3: TGTGCCAGCAGCTTGAAACGGGAGAAAGAGGATGAGCAGTTCTTC.

The DNA of the CDR3 is TGTGCCAGCAGTGATCCGTCAGGGGAGGCAGATACGCAGTATTTT. It yields the protein CASSDPSGEADTQYF. This sequence joins TRBV2 and TRBJ2-3; TRBD1 or TRBD2 may be the D gene (6 bases each). Trimming removed 3 bases from V and 4 bases from J, with 14 bases in between. CDR1 SNHLY and CDR2 FYNNEI come from the germline V gene. The CDR3 spans 15 residues.

The rearrangement uses TRBV27 and TRBJ2-3; possible D gene TRBD1, 6 bases. V was clipped by 1 base and J by 8 bases, with 16 bases between them. CDR1 and CDR2 from the germline V gene are MNHEY and SMNVEV (reference sequence). CDR3 size: 15 residues. The CDR3 here is CASSLLGGGMGTQYF. The CDR3 DNA is TGTGCCAGCAGTTTATTGGGTGGGGGCATGGGTACGCAGTATTTT.